Sequencing of this T cell receptor beta chain was carried out in a study of cytomegalovirus exposure and HLA in healthy donors. Note on this clone: Its antigen is not identified.

The CDR3 runs 14 residues. The ends lost 6 bases at V and 9 bases at J; junction bases unmatched: 8. Germline CDR1 and CDR2: SGHNT and YYREEE (reference sequence). It was with 60 Vbeta and 13 Jbeta primers that the PCR ran. The protocol was immunoSEQ multiplex PCR, while the TCRdb copy is restricted to in-frame clones and leaves out a portion. The sample holds roughly 60,000 clones, 70% to 80% seen once. Study-level points and caveats: A few chains tied to CMV proved CMV antigen-specific in vitro.

This clonotype was sampled from a female donor in good health and CMV-seronegative. This sequence joins TRBV5-4 and TRBJ1-6, with TRBD1 matching 8 bases. The source material was PBMCs. CDR3 sequence: CASNSDRDSSPLHF. CDR3 DNA sequence: TGTGCCAGCAACTCGGACAGGGACAGTTCACCCCTCCACTTT.